Each of the 9 T cell receptor beta chains below was sequenced from the same sample in a study of T cell responses to AZD1222 COVID-19 vaccine. Sequenced by immunoSEQ multiplex PCR; TCRdb stores in-frame clones only, minus some. The sample holds 120,000 or so clones; roughly 90% are singletons and the top ten take roughly 13%. The specimen comprised peripheral blood, sampled on day 0 of AZD1222 vaccination. These receptors came from an adult in good health.

This chain connects TRBV3-1 (or the pseudogene TRBV3-2) to TRBJ2-3; D call uncertain. In germline, CDR1 is LGHDT, CDR2 YNNKEL (reference sequence). CDR3 length: 16 residues. Trimming shortened V by 0 bases and J by 0 bases, and 10 bases separated the two germline ends. In DNA form, the CDR3 reads TGTGCCAGCAGCCAAGATACGGCACCTAGCACAGATACGCAGTATTTT. The encoded protein is CASSQDTAPSTDTQYF.

V and J are TRBV6-6 and TRBJ2-5, with 8 nucleotides matching TRBD1. V gave up 4 bases and J gave up 6 bases; unmatched junction bases: 7. The CDR3 runs to 14 residues. Per the germline V gene, CDR1 is MNHNY and CDR2 is SVGAGI (reference sequence). The CDR3 nucleotides are TGTGCCAGCAGTTCTTGGACAGGGCAAAAGACCCAGTACTTC. Protein sequence: CASSSWTGQKTQYF.

The J gene is TRBJ2-2, the V gene TRBV11-3; either TRBD1 or TRBD2 may fit D (5 bases each). This CDR3 has 17 residues. Looked up from germline, CDR1 is SGHNT and CDR2 is YENEEA. Trimming stripped 5 bases from V and 2 bases from J, with 18 bases between. The CDR3 loop is CASSLRDERRNTGELFF. The CDR3 DNA is TGTGCCAGCAGCCTGAGGGACGAACGGAGAAACACCGGGGAGCTGTTTTTT.

This chain connects TRBV7-9 to TRBJ2-3; D remains unclear. The germline V gene has CDR1 SEHNR and CDR2 FQNEAQ (reference sequence). V lost 7 bases, J lost 3 bases, and 14 bases lay in between. This CDR3 spans 14 amino acids. The CDR3 nucleotides read TGTGCCAGCACCAAAATTCAGGCGACAGATACGCAGTATTTT. Amino acid sequence: CASTKIQATDTQYF.

V and J are TRBV5-1 and TRBJ2-7, with D perhaps given as TRBD1 or TRBD2 (5 bases each). Between the trimmed V and J ends, which lost 1 base and 5 bases, there was a span of 13 bases. The CDR3 loop spans 14 amino acids. The germline V gene encodes CDR1 SGHRS and CDR2 YFSETQ. The DNA of the CDR3 is TGCGCCAGCAGCTTGTTGGGACGCGCTAACGAGCAGTACTTC. The encoded protein is CASSLLGRANEQYF.

The V and J genes are TRBV9 and TRBJ2-2; D remains unclear. Germline CDR1 reads SGDLS; CDR2 reads YYNGEE. The V end was cut by 4 bases, the J end by 6 bases, with 10 bases between. The CDR3 sequence is 13 residues long. The CDR3 DNA sequence: TGTGCCAGCAGCCCCAACTTTGCCGGGGAGCTGTTTTTT. Residues: CASSPNFAGELFF.

V gene TRBV5-1 combines with J gene TRBJ1-1, with TRBD1 matching 9 bases. Germline trimming cut 4 bases from V and 5 bases from J; bases unmatched to any gene: 6. Germline V CDR1 and CDR2: SGHRS, YFSETQ. This CDR3 spans 14 amino acids. The CDR3 loop reads CASSTGDRVTEAFF. For the CDR3, the DNA is TGCGCCAGCAGCACCGGGGACAGGGTAACTGAAGCTTTCTTT.

This clone was detected a few times. The rearrangement links TRBV7-8 to TRBJ2-3, with D possibly being TRBD1 (6 bases). The CDR3 extends over 14 amino acids. The germline gives CDR1 SGHVS, CDR2 FQNEAQ. The V gene lost 7 bases and the J gene lost 2 bases, with 13 bases spanning the gap. The CDR3 protein is CASTTMGATDTQYF. CDR3 nucleotide sequence: TGTGCCAGCACCACTATGGGGGCCACAGATACGCAGTATTTT.

CDR3 sequence (DNA): TGTGCCAGCAGTCCCGTCTCCTACGAGCAGTACTTC. It specifies CASSPVSYEQYF. The V and J genes are TRBV28 and TRBJ2-7; D unresolved. The CDR3 sequence is 12 residues long. Germline V CDR1 and CDR2: MDHEN, SYDVKM. Trimming removed 5 bases from V and 0 bases from J, with 5 bases in between.